A single sample gave rise to the 14 T cell receptor beta chains below, sequenced in a study of patients with pleural tuberculosis. TCRdb passed the reads through MiXCR, listing each CDR3 protein once. The data show around 50,000 distinct CDR3 sequences, about 7.9% seen once. The source is a human donor with pleural tuberculosis.

This clonotype was observed at least ten times. The chain links TRBV10-3 to TRBJ1-1; weak D call: TRBD1 (6 bases). CDR1 and CDR2 (germline): ENHRY, SYGVKD. V was pared by 1 base and J by 6 bases, with 18 bases between. The CDR3 is made up of 16 amino acids. CDR3 in amino acids: CAISEWQGSMVAEAFF. The CDR3 DNA reads TGTGCCATCAGTGAGTGGCAGGGGAGTATGGTTGCTGAAGCTTTCTTT.

The rearrangement uses TRBV29-1 and TRBJ1-2; D gene uncertain. This CDR3 comprises 12 residues. Trimming pared 4 bases from V and 3 bases from J, leaving 9 bases between. Per the germline V gene, CDR1 is SQVTM and CDR2 is ANQGSEA. CDR3 loop: CSVGKGYYGYTF. The CDR3, as DNA: TGCAGCGTTGGAAAGGGCTACTATGGCTACACCTTC.

At least ten counts were recorded for this clonotype. The chain joins TRBV6-1 to TRBJ2-7, with D possibly matching TRBD2 (6 bases). CDR3 length: 13 amino acids. The germline V gene encodes CDR1 MNHNS and CDR2 SASEGT. V lost 6 bases, J lost 6 bases, and 15 bases lay in between. The CDR3 spells CASRGTGRGEQYF. The CDR3 DNA follows: TGTGCCAGCAGGGGGACTGGGAGAGGCGAGCAGTACTTC.

At least ten counts were recorded for this clonotype. The chain has TRBV29-1 and TRBJ1-1, with no clear D. The CDR3 is made up of 12 amino acids. CDR1 and CDR2 from the germline V gene are SQVTM and ANQGSEA. V was cut by 4 bases and J by 3 bases, with 9 bases left in between. CDR3 protein: CSVGGFYTEAFF. The DNA for the CDR3 is TGCAGCGTTGGAGGGTTTTACACTGAAGCTTTCTTT.

The sample holds many counts of this clonotype. V gene TRBV11-1 combines with J gene TRBJ2-3; D call uncertain. Germline V gene sequence: CDR1 SGHAT, CDR2 FQDESV (reference sequence). Trimming left V 1 base short and J 0 bases short, with 11 bases between. The CDR3 consists of 16 residues. This CDR3 is CASSLVVGSSTDTQYF. For the CDR3, the DNA is TGTGCCAGCAGCTTAGTGGTCGGTTCTAGCACAGATACGCAGTATTTT.

The rearrangement uses TRBV29-1 and TRBJ1-1; D gene ambiguous. Trimming cost V 6 bases and J 5 bases, with 13 bases left between them. Germline values: CDR1 SQVTM, CDR2 ANQGSEA. This CDR3 has 12 residues. The chain's CDR3 is CSVLVGLTEAFF. CDR3 in DNA: TGCAGCGTGCTGGTAGGTTTGACTGAAGCTTTCTTT.

This clonotype appeared many times. The chain recombines TRBV11-2 with TRBJ1-6; D is undetermined. The length of the CDR3 is 15 residues. V lost 5 bases, J lost 2 bases, and 10 bases lay in between. Germline assignment: CDR1 SGHAT and CDR2 FQNNGV. The CDR3 protein is CASSGGGTYNSPLHF. CDR3 nucleotide sequence: TGTGCCAGCAGCGGTGGCGGTACCTATAATTCACCCCTCCACTTT. The whole variable domain, remainder taken from reference TRBV11-2 and TRBJ1-6, is EAGVAQSPRYKIIEKRQSVAFWCNPISGHATLYWYQQILGQGPKLLIQFQNNGVVDDSQLPKDRFSAERLKGVDSTLKIQPAKLEDSAVYLCASSGGGTYNSPLHFGNGTRLTVT.

This clonotype was counted at least ten times. The J gene is TRBJ1-1, the V gene TRBV6-2 or TRBV6-3, with D possibly TRBD1 on 6 matching bases. V was pared by 0 bases and J by 7 bases, with 9 bases between. Per the germline V gene, CDR1 is MNHEY and CDR2 is SVGEGT. The CDR3 sequence is 13 residues long. DNA for the CDR3: TGTGCCAGCAGTTACTCTAGGGGGTTTGAAGCTTTCTTT. It specifies CASSYSRGFEAFF.

This clonotype was counted ten times or more. The V call is TRBV12-3 or TRBV12-4, the J call TRBJ2-1; 9 nucleotides match TRBD1. The junction had 5 bases not matched to a gene; V was cut back by 4 bases and J by 4 bases. This CDR3 has 15 residues. The CDR3 DNA is TGTGCCAGCAGTTCCCCGGGACAGGGATACAATGAGCAGTTCTTC. Encoded protein: CASSSPGQGYNEQFF.

This clonotype was counted ten times or more. This sequence joins TRBV11-1 and TRBJ1-1, with D tentatively TRBD1 (6 bases). The CDR3 length is 12 residues. Germline loops: CDR1 SGHAT, CDR2 FQDESV (reference sequence). V gave up 10 bases and J gave up 1 base, with 10 bases separating them. The CDR3 loop is CATGTPNTEAFF. The CDR3 DNA is TGTGCCACCGGGACACCGAACACTGAAGCTTTCTTT.

Comments on this clonotype: A much larger clone sits a single nucleotide away, making a read error possible. The CDR3 carries no conserved terminal phenylalanine or tryptophan, so it likely arises from a read error. The CDR3 nucleotides read TGTGCCAGCAGTGTGATGAATTCCTATAACTATGGCTACACCCTC. As protein: CASSVMNSYNYGYTL. The chain joins TRBV2 to TRBJ1-2, with D uncertain. Trimming left V 4 bases short and J 1 base short, with 13 bases between. Germline V gene sequence: CDR1 SNHLY, CDR2 FYNNEI. This CDR3 is built from 15 residues.

This clonotype came up many times. The V and J genes are TRBV29-1 and TRBJ2-5; 7 bases agree with TRBD2. The CDR3 spans 13 residues. J lost 2 bases, V lost 5 bases, and 5 bases had no gene match. CDR1 SQVTM and CDR2 ANQGSEA come from the germline V gene. The CDR3 coding sequence is TGCAGCGTTTCGGGGGGTCGTCAAGAGACCCAGTACTTC. It encodes CSVSGGRQETQYF.

Many counts were recorded for this clonotype. The chain carries TRBV2 and TRBJ2-3; no definite D call. The CDR3 has 11 amino acids. CDR1 is SNHLY, CDR2 FYNNEI, per germline. Trimming took off 3 bases at V and 11 bases at J, with 9 bases between the two ends. The DNA for the CDR3 is TGTGCCAGCAGTGACGGCGCGGAGCAGTATTTT. Amino acid sequence: CASSDGAEQYF.

In its sample, this clonotype was seen many times. This chain links TRBV6-2 or TRBV6-3 with TRBJ2-3, with D perhaps given as TRBD1 or TRBD2 (5 bases each). Germline assignment: CDR1 MNHEY and CDR2 SVGEGT. V was pared by 5 bases and J by 0 bases, with 12 bases between. This CDR3 spans 15 amino acids. In nucleotides, the CDR3 is TGTGCCAGCAGTCACCTGAGGGACAGCACAGATACGCAGTATTTT. Protein: CASSHLRDSTDTQYF.